The source of this T cell receptor (beta chain) is a study of graft-versus-host responses after intestinal transplantation. For the study at large: Isolated intestinal, liver-intestinal, or multivisceral transplants had been given to the recipients.

Whole-study findings and limits: Among circulating GvH clones, peak levels were associated with early post-transplant declines in HvG clones.

The assay was immunoSEQ multiplex PCR, and TCRdb's table has in-frame clones only and misses some. This table holds some 46,000 clones, approximately 95% found once. With regard to this clone: What it binds is not known.

V was trimmed by 4 bases and J by 6 bases, leaving 14 bases between them. CDR1 and CDR2 from the germline V gene are SGDLS and YYNGEE. This CDR3 is 14 amino acids long. The V gene is TRBV9, the J gene TRBJ2-1; perhaps TRBD2 as D (6 bases). Material: PBMCs, obtained about 790 days after a first intestinal transplant, on the day of a second. This sequence originates from a human patient who received an intestinal transplant, so some T cells may come from the graft donor. DNA of the CDR3: TGTGCCAGCAGCAACCCCGGGACTTTCAATGAGCAGTTCTTC. Its protein product is CASSNPGTFNEQFF.